This T cell receptor (beta chain) was observed in a study of cytotoxic CD8 clonotypes in ibrutinib-treated CLL (dated by TCRdb to the early 2020s). In the study overall: The cohort included around 15 treatment-naive and 11 relapsed/refractory patients; roughly 17 were IGHV unmutated. Response samples were obtained after a median of 12 months of treatment, with a range of about 6 to 36 months. Longitudinal samples were available for 26 of the 86 trial participants. Responses were partial in some 24 patients and complete in 2; after median approximately 69 months follow-up, approximately 15 stayed in remission and about 12 progressed. Cryopreserved peripheral blood mononuclear cells were collected at three points: before therapy, at response, and at either sustained remission or disease progression. Every sample from remission and from progressive disease was obtained while the patients were still on ibrutinib. On average, each sample yielded 270,000 or so productive templates and under 95,000 productive rearrangements.

For TCR beta library preparation, approximately 2 micrograms of genomic DNA was extracted from cryopreserved PBMCs. Longitudinal blood samples from CLL patients on ibrutinib monotherapy underwent high-throughput TCR beta sequencing. The patients took part in an open-label, single-center phase 2 trial of ibrutinib monotherapy. Overall study outcomes, separate from this receptor: Public clonotypes were rare and either shrank or stayed stable during treatment, and the rise in clonality at ibrutinib response reflected expansion of private clonotypes. Sampling times were not matched between sustained-remission and progressing patients, and lymph node repertoires were not studied. Baseline clonality exceeded that of age-matched healthy donors and correlated strongly with circulating CD8+ T-cell counts. An increase in clonality was observed at ibrutinib response, with clonality remaining stable during sustained remission and falling back toward baseline at progression.

A remark on this clone: Its antigen target is currently unknown. Per-base quality was not reported, and no clone a single base away is much larger than it.

A MiSeq instrument was used for deep resolution sequencing, which targeted depths ranging from 1 in 1 million up to 1 in 200,000 T cells, with coverage averaging 10x for each clonotype. The immunoSEQ hsTCRB Kit was used to generate TCR beta libraries. Per the authors' processing: ImmunoSEQ Data Assistant and ImmunoSEQ Analyzer were used for data analysis, and V, D and J genes were assigned according to IMGT definitions. Clonality, which ranges from 0 to 1, was calculated by subtracting the normalized Shannon entropy of productive rearrangement frequencies from one. Public clonotype analysis was restricted to overrepresented clonotypes comprising at least 0.05% of each patient's repertoire. Approximately 12 repertoires from age-matched healthy donors, obtained from immuneACCESS, served as clonality controls. TCRdb took this table from immuneACCESS and kept in-frame rearrangements with V and J called. Such tables lack part of the clones; where checked against another copy, unresolved V genes explain under half of the gap, and the rest is unexplained. The V and J calls and clone size are taken from that table; D and trimming were inferred from the DNA. For this sample there are over 140,000 clones; 80% appear just once. Approximately 7.6% of the sample is taken by the ten largest.

The clonotype comes from a human donor with chronic lymphocytic leukemia. The source was PBMCs, collected after 36 months of ibrutinib treatment.

The CDR3 reads as follows: CASSLGDNQPQHF. Read as DNA, the sequence is TGTGCCAGCAGCTTGGGAGACAATCAGCCCCAGCATTTT. The chain is encoded by TRBV5-4 joined to TRBJ1-5; a confident D gene designation cannot be given. CDR1 and CDR2 were assigned from the germline V gene (reference sequence) as SGHNT and YYREEE. V lost 0 bases and J lost 3 bases; the stretch between them is 4 bases long. The CDR3 starts with the cysteine, ends with the phenylalanine, and has 13 residues. Of all the DNA, just the CDR3 is kept, 39 bases in frame from base 1.